These T cell receptor beta chains were read from a single sample in a study of blood T cells in healthy people across ages. TCRdb ran MiXCR on the 5' RACE reads and lists one entry per CDR3 protein. Among 1.5 million to 2 million distinct CDR3 sequences, roughly 52% were seen once, and the ten largest hold approximately 2%. The sample consisted of blood. Source of these receptors: a woman between 40 and 50 years old in good health. Each CDR3 is given with its conserved first and last residue. Fields, in order: J gene, V gene, clone size, D gene, CDR3 protein, CDR3 DNA. A D gene is named only where the DNA matches it firmly. The size of a clone is reported for some rows only, either as once, few or many, or as a class for expanded clones.

j_gene: TRBJ2-5
v_gene: TRBV5-1
abundance: few
d_gene: -
CDR3aa: CASSFGGERQETQYF
CDR3nt: TGCGCCAGCAGCTTTGGCGGGGAGAGACAAGAGACCCAGTACTTC

j_gene: TRBJ2-1
v_gene: TRBV11-1
abundance: few
d_gene: -
CDR3aa: CASSLGLVSDEQFF
CDR3nt: TGTGCCAGCAGCTTAGGACTAGTTTCAGATGAGCAGTTCTTC

j_gene: TRBJ2-5
v_gene: TRBV7-6
abundance: -
d_gene: TRBD1
CDR3aa: CASSRRTGDNEQYF
CDR3nt: TGTGCCAGCAGTAGAAGGACAGGGGACAATGAGCAGTACTTC

j_gene: TRBJ1-6
v_gene: TRBV7-6
abundance: -
d_gene: TRBD1
CDR3aa: CASSLMDRGQDSPLHF
CDR3nt: TGTGCCAGCAGCTTAATGGACAGGGGTCAGGATTCACCCCTCCACTTT

j_gene: TRBJ1-5
v_gene: TRBV20-1
abundance: -
d_gene: -
CDR3aa: CSARVPSSKGRTDQPQHF
CDR3nt: TGCAGTGCTAGAGTTCCCTCATCAAAAGGACGGACCGATCAGCCCCAGCATTTT

j_gene: TRBJ2-3
v_gene: TRBV28
abundance: -
d_gene: TRBD2
CDR3aa: CASSLRTSGAPTADTQYF
CDR3nt: TGTGCCAGCAGTTTAAGGACTAGCGGGGCCCCCACCGCAGATACGCAGTATTTT

j_gene: TRBJ2-7
v_gene: TRBV6-1
abundance: -
d_gene: TRBD1
CDR3aa: CASNAFVVQGGYEQYF
CDR3nt: TGTGCCAGCAACGCATTTGTCGTACAGGGGGGCTACGAGCAGTACTTC

j_gene: TRBJ2-5
v_gene: TRBV18
abundance: -
d_gene: -
CDR3aa: CASSPRGAVQETQYF
CDR3nt: TGTGCCAGCTCACCACGGGGAGCGGTCCAAGAGACCCAGTACTTC

j_gene: TRBJ2-3
v_gene: TRBV9
abundance: -
d_gene: -
CDR3aa: CASSGQGHTQYF
CDR3nt: TGTGCCAGCAGCGGGCAGGGACATACGCAGTATTTT

j_gene: TRBJ1-4
v_gene: TRBV20-1
abundance: few
d_gene: TRBD1
CDR3aa: CSARDPRGQDEKLFF
CDR3nt: TGCAGTGCTAGAGATCCCAGGGGGCAGGATGAAAAACTGTTTTTT

j_gene: TRBJ1-1
v_gene: TRBV4-1
abundance: few
d_gene: -
CDR3aa: CASSHRDKRNTEAFF
CDR3nt: TGCGCCAGCAGCCATAGGGACAAGAGGAACACTGAAGCTTTCTTT

j_gene: TRBJ2-7
v_gene: TRBV21-1
abundance: few
d_gene: -
CDR3aa: CASSKAGHNPSYEQYF
CDR3nt: TGTGCCAGCAGCAAAGCCGGACACAACCCTTCCTACGAGCAGTACTTC

j_gene: TRBJ1-2
v_gene: TRBV4-2
abundance: -
d_gene: TRBD1
CDR3aa: CASSRSTGMDGSYGYTF
CDR3nt: TGTGCCAGCAGCCGATCGACAGGGATGGACGGTTCCTATGGCTACACCTTC

j_gene: TRBJ2-7
v_gene: TRBV4-3
abundance: -
d_gene: TRBD1
CDR3aa: CASSQPGQGFYEQYF
CDR3nt: TGCGCCAGCAGCCAACCGGGACAGGGGTTCTACGAGCAGTACTTC

j_gene: TRBJ1-4
v_gene: TRBV27
abundance: -
d_gene: -
CDR3aa: CASSLFPTPNEKLFF
CDR3nt: TGTGCCAGCAGTTTATTTCCCACCCCTAATGAAAAACTGTTTTTT

j_gene: TRBJ2-7
v_gene: TRBV20-1
abundance: few
d_gene: -
CDR3aa: CSASGTLTGTTEQYF
CDR3nt: TGCAGTGCTAGTGGGACTCTCACAGGGACTACCGAGCAGTACTTC

j_gene: TRBJ2-5
v_gene: TRBV12-3/TRBV12-4
abundance: -
d_gene: -
CDR3aa: CASSSAARETQYF
CDR3nt: TGTGCCAGCAGTTCGGCAGCTCGAGAGACCCAGTACTTC

j_gene: TRBJ2-7
v_gene: TRBV5-1
abundance: -
d_gene: TRBD1
CDR3aa: CASRGQGASEQYF
CDR3nt: TGCGCCAGCAGGGGACAGGGGGCCTCCGAGCAGTACTTC

j_gene: TRBJ2-5
v_gene: TRBV15
abundance: -
d_gene: TRBD1
CDR3aa: CATSRDGQGAGETQYF
CDR3nt: TGTGCCACCAGCAGAGATGGGCAGGGGGCCGGAGAGACCCAGTACTTC

j_gene: TRBJ2-5
v_gene: TRBV28
abundance: -
d_gene: TRBD1
CDR3aa: CASSFMGQGGETQYF
CDR3nt: TGTGCCAGCAGTTTTATGGGACAGGGAGGGGAGACCCAGTACTTC

j_gene: TRBJ2-4
v_gene: TRBV20-1
abundance: -
d_gene: -
CDR3aa: CSAGAKGVDIQYF
CDR3nt: TGCAGTGCTGGCGCTAAGGGGGTCGACATTCAGTACTTC

j_gene: TRBJ2-5
v_gene: TRBV6-2/TRBV6-3
abundance: few
d_gene: -
CDR3aa: CASSYASGQETQYF
CDR3nt: TGTGCCAGCAGTTACGCGTCAGGGCAAGAGACCCAGTACTTC

j_gene: TRBJ2-1
v_gene: TRBV20-1
abundance: -
d_gene: -
CDR3aa: CRPRDTSTDTQFF
CDR3nt: TGCAGACCGCGGGACACTAGCACAGATACGCAGTTCTTC

j_gene: TRBJ2-1
v_gene: TRBV5-4
abundance: -
d_gene: TRBD2
CDR3aa: CASTYPQGLAGEEQFF
CDR3nt: TGTGCCAGCACCTATCCACAGGGACTAGCGGGGGAAGAGCAGTTCTTC